The text below deals with one T cell receptor (beta chain). Antigen: not known. TCRdb analysed the RT-PCR reads with MiXCR anew, one entry per CDR3 protein. Among about 500,000 distinct CDR3 sequences, 16% were seen once, and the ten largest hold 3%. The sample is drawn from a study of response to subunit inactivated influenza vaccine. Study observations and caveats: The study's authors posited that every seasonal influenza vaccination enlists few new T cells.

CDR3 length: 14 amino acids. Germline lookup yields CDR1 SGDLS and CDR2 YYNGEE. V lost 7 bases, J lost 6 bases, and 20 bases lay in between. This specimen was CD4+ T cells sorted from PBMCs, taken 23 months after vaccination. This receptor was taken from a man between 45 and 75 years old who received an inactivated influenza vaccine. The rearrangement uses TRBV9 and TRBJ2-7; D could derive from TRBD1 or TRBD2 (5 bases each). DNA of the CDR3: TGTGCCAGCGGCCGGGACCCCATCTCGGGCGAGCAGTACTTC. This gives the protein CASGRDPISGEQYF.